This T cell receptor beta chain appears in the sequencing data of a study of vaccination effects on CD4 cells after COVID-19. Before sequencing, viral peptide pools were used by the ViraFEST assay to expand antigen-specific CD4+ T cells. Having been cultured for roughly 9 days, the cells underwent CD4+ T cell isolation. Testing of the vaccine recipients showed negative nucleocapsid antibodies and no prior SARS-CoV-2 infection. Remarks on this clone: Its antigen is not identified.

The assay was immunoSEQ multiplex PCR, and TCRdb's table has in-frame clones only and misses some. Here the sample spans about 54,000 clones, around 75% being singletons. The receptor's source is a human donor who received a COVID-19 vaccine. This material consisted of CD4+ T cells from PBMCs cultured with HCoV-229E spike peptides, taken before COVID-19 vaccination.

CDR3 in DNA: TGCGCCAGCAGCCTCGTATCGGGACAGCTTCAAGAGACCCAGTACTTC. Encoded protein: CASSLVSGQLQETQYF. This chain joins TRBV5-1 and TRBJ2-5, with 7 bases identical to TRBD1. Trimming at V came to 4 bases and at J to 2 bases, leaving 11 bases not matched to a gene. The CDR3 totals 16 residues. Germline assignment: CDR1 SGHRS and CDR2 YFSETQ.